The clone carrying this T cell receptor beta chain was seen many times. This sample is part of a study of T cells in Graves' hyperthyroidism and ophthalmopathy. Using RNA transcripts as the source, TCR beta CDR3 regions were amplified. RT-PCR in the first round (using the HTBI primer set) targeted the TCR CDR3. MiXCR, run by TCRdb on the multiplex PCR reads, gives a single entry per CDR3 protein. The sample consists of under 300,000 distinct CDR3 sequences, about 16% of them appearing once. V dropped 3 bases and J dropped 0 bases, with 16 bases sitting between them. Germline values: CDR1 SGDLS, CDR2 YYNGEE. The CDR3 has 17 amino acids.

The receptor comes from a woman aged 45-59 years with Graves' hyperthyroidism that later progressed to Graves' ophthalmopathy. J is TRBJ2-1 and V is TRBV9; D is undetermined. The sequencing sample was made of blood. In DNA form, the CDR3 reads TGTGCCAGCAGCGACCGCTCGGGTCCCAGCTCCTACAATGAGCAGTTCTTC. This sequence encodes CASSDRSGPSSYNEQFF.